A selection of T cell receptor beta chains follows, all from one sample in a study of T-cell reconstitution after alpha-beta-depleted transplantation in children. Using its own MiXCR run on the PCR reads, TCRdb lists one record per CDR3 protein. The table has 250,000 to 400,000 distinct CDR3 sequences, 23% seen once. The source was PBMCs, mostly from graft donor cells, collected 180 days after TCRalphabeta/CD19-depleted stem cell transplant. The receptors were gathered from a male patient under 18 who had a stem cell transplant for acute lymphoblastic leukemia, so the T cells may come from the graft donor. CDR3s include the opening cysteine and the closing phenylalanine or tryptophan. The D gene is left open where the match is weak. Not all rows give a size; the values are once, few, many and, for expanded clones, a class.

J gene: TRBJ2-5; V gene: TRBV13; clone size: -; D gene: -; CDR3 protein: CASSQTGTEETQYF; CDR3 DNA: TGTGCCAGCAGCCAAACCGGGACGGAAGAGACCCAGTACTTC
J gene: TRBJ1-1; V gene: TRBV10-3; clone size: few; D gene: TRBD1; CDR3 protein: CAISDRGLGTEAFF; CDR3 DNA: TGTGCCATCAGTGATAGGGGGCTCGGCACTGAAGCTTTCTTT
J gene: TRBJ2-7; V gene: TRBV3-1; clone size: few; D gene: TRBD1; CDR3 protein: CASSLSGTGSHEQYF; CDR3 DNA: TGTGCCAGCAGTCTGTCCGGGACAGGGTCCCACGAGCAGTACTTC
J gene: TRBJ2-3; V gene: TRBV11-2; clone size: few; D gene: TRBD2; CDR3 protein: CASSSAGTSPYF; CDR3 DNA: TGTGCCAGCAGCTCGGCCGGGACTAGCCCGTATTTT
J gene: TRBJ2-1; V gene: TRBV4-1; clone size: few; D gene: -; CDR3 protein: CASSQAATIIRNEQFF; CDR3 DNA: TGCGCCAGCAGCCAAGCGGCTACCATCATACGCAATGAGCAGTTCTTC
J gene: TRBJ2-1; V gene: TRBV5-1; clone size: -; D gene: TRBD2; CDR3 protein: CASKGRGKRETWNEQFF; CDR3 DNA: TGCGCCAGCAAAGGCAGGGGAAAGCGGGAGACATGGAATGAGCAGTTCTTC
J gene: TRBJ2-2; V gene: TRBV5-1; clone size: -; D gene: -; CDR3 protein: CASSLAPGDTGELFF; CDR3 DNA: TGCGCCAGCAGCTTGGCCCCGGGGGACACCGGGGAGCTGTTTTTT
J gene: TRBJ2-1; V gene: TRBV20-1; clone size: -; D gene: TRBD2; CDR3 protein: CSARDGDSGNGDEQFF; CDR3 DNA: TGCAGTGCTAGAGATGGGGATAGCGGGAATGGAGATGAGCAGTTCTTC
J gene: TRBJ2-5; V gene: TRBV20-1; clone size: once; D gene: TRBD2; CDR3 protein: CSARKFTGLAGTF; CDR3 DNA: TGCAGTGCCAGAAAGTTCACCGGACTAGCGGGCACCTTC
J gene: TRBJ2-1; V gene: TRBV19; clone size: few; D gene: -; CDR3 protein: CASISGGNEQFF; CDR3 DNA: TGTGCCAGTATATCTGGGGGCAATGAGCAGTTCTTC
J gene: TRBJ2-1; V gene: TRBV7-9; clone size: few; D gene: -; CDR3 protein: CASRRAGNEQFF; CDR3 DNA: TGTGCCAGCAGGAGGGCCGGCAATGAGCAGTTCTTC
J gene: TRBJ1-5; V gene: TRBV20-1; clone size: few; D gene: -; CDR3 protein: CSARPHGGIQPQHF; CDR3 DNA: TGCAGTGCTAGACCCCATGGGGGGATTCAGCCCCAGCATTTT
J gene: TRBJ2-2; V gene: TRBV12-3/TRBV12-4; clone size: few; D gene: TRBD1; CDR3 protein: CASSSLGTGLTGELFF; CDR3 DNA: TGTGCCAGCAGTTCCCTCGGGACAGGGCTGACCGGGGAGCTGTTTTTT
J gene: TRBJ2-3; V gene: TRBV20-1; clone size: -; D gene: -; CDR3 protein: CSARAEGSPTDTQYF; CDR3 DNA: TGCAGTGCTAGAGCGGAGGGTTCCCCCACAGATACGCAGTATTTT
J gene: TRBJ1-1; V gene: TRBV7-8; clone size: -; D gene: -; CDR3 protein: CASSPVGRVSAFF; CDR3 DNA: TGTGCCAGCAGCCCGGTCGGTCGGGTATCAGCTTTCTTT
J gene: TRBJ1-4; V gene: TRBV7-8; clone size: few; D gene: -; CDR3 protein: CASSLRRVRTNEKLFF; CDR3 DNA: TGTGCCAGCAGCCTCCGAAGGGTCAGGACTAATGAAAAACTGTTTTTT
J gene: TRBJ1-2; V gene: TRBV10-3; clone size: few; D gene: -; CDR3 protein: CAISEAQRGAANGYTF; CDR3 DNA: TGTGCCATCAGTGAAGCTCAACGGGGAGCCGCGAACGGCTACACCTTC
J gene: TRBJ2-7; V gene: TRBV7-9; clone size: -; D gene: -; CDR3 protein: CATPRGGESYEQYF; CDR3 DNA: TGTGCCACTCCCCGGGGCGGGGAGTCCTACGAGCAGTACTTC
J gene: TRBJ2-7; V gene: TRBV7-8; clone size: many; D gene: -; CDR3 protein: CASSPGRDSYEQYF; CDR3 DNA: TGTGCCAGCAGCCCCGGTCGAGACTCCTACGAGCAGTACTTC
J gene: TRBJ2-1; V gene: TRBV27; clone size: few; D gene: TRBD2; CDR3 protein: CASSRPGTSGHKDNEQFF; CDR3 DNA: TGTGCCAGCAGTCGGCCCGGGACTAGCGGGCACAAGGACAATGAGCAGTTCTTC
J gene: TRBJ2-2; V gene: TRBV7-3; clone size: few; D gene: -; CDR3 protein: CASSPPGSENTGELFF; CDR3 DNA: TGTGCCAGCAGCCCGCCGGGTAGCGAGAACACCGGGGAGCTGTTTTTT
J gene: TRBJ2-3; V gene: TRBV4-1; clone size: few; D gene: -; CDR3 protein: CASSLDRVTDTQYF; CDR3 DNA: TGCGCCAGCAGCCTGGACAGAGTCACAGATACGCAGTATTTT
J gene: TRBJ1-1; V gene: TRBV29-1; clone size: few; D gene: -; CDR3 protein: CSVEGRTVEAFF; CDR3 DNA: TGCAGCGTTGAGGGCCGGACAGTTGAAGCTTTCTTT
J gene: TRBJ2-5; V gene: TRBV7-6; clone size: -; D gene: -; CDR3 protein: CASTRELRGVQETQYF; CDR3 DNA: TGTGCCAGCACCAGGGAACTCCGTGGGGTCCAAGAGACCCAGTACTTC
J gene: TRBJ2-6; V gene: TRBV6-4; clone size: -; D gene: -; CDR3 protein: CASSVTDSGANVLTF; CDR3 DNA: TGTGCCAGCAGTGTCACAGACTCTGGGGCCAACGTCCTGACTTTC
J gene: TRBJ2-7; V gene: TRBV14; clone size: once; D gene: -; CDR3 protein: CASSRTAPYEQYF; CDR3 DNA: TGTGCCAGCAGTCGTACGGCTCCCTACGAGCAGTACTTC
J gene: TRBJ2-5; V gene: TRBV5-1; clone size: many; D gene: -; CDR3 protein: CASSHSLQETQYF; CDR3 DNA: TGCGCCAGCAGTCACAGTCTACAAGAGACCCAGTACTTC
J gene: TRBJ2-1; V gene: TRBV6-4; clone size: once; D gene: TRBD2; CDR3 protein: CASSALAGGYNEQFF; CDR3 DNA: TGTGCCAGCAGTGCCCTAGCGGGAGGCTACAATGAGCAGTTCTTC